This is a list of T cell receptor beta chains from one sample in a study of T cell clones after liver transplantation. Some clones are missing from TCRdb's copy, which holds only in-frame ones; the method was immunoSEQ multiplex PCR. The table shows about 51,000 clones, with 86% occurring only once. Sequences were derived from CD8+ T cells from blood, sampled 12 months after liver transplant. The receptor source for this set is a human patient who received a liver transplant. The graft donor may have given rise to some T cells. Both conserved end residues are part of each CDR3. Each record gives: V gene, clone size, D gene, J gene, CDR3 protein, CDR3 DNA. A D gene is named only where the DNA matches it firmly. Size values are once, few and many counts, or a class for expanded clones, and some rows have none.

>TRBV11-1|NA|TRBD1|TRBJ2-1
CASSLVMTDREDEQFF
TGTGCCAGCAGCTTAGTAATGACGGACAGGGAAGATGAGCAGTTCTTC
>TRBV5-8|NA|NA|TRBJ2-7
CASSQDRGTGSYEQYF
TGCGCCAGCAGCCAAGATCGGGGGACGGGCTCCTACGAGCAGTACTTC
>TRBV4-3|NA|NA|TRBJ1-2
CASSQGGANYGYTF
TGCGCCAGCAGCCAAGGGGGGGCTAACTATGGCTACACCTTC
>TRBV28|NA|NA|TRBJ2-2
CASSLFLQGTGELFF
TGTGCCAGCAGTTTATTCCTACAGGGCACCGGGGAGCTGTTTTTT
>TRBV4-1|NA|NA|TRBJ2-7
CASSQAGLAETYEQYF
TGCGCCAGCAGCCAGGCCGGACTCGCCGAGACCTACGAGCAGTACTTC
>TRBV25-1|NA|NA|TRBJ1-1
CASSVTEGTEAFF
TGTGCCAGCAGTGTTACGGAGGGGACTGAAGCTTTCTTT
>TRBV27|NA|NA|TRBJ2-1
CASSSLSGSYNEQFF
TGTGCCAGCAGTTCCCTTAGCGGCTCCTACAATGAGCAGTTCTTC
>TRBV7-9|NA|TRBD1|TRBJ1-3
CASSLFTGTGLSGNTIYF
TGTGCCAGCAGCTTATTTACCGGGACAGGGCTCTCTGGAAACACCATATATTTT
>TRBV7-3|few|TRBD1|TRBJ2-5
CASSPGVGDRKRETQYF
TGTGCCAGCAGTCCCGGGGTAGGGGACAGGAAAAGGGAGACCCAGTACTTC
>TRBV6-6|NA|NA|TRBJ2-1
CASSYSMSNEQFF
TGTGCCAGCAGTTACTCGATGTCCAATGAGCAGTTCTTC
>TRBV29-1|NA|NA|TRBJ1-2
CSDILGDGYTF
TGCAGCGACATCCTCGGGGATGGCTACACCTTC
>TRBV7-9|NA|NA|TRBJ2-5
CASSLGIGTFGGETQYF
TGTGCCAGCAGCTTAGGGATAGGGACCTTTGGTGGGGAGACCCAGTACTTC
>TRBV19|NA|TRBD1|TRBJ2-4
CASSPWDRGLAKNIQYF
TGTGCCAGTAGTCCGTGGGACAGGGGGTTAGCCAAAAACATTCAGTACTTC
>TRBV5-4|NA|NA|TRBJ2-1
CASSSVSRDEQFF
TGTGCCAGCAGCTCGGTTTCGAGGGATGAGCAGTTCTTC
>TRBV28|NA|NA|TRBJ2-7
CASRLMSSYEQYF
TGTGCCAGCCGGTTGATGAGTTCCTACGAGCAGTACTTC
>TRBV27|NA|NA|TRBJ2-2
CASSLQPEGNTGELFF
TGTGCCAGCAGCTTACAGCCGGAGGGGAACACCGGGGAGCTGTTTTTT
>TRBV11-2|NA|TRBD2|TRBJ2-1
CASSLEAGAYNEQFF
TGTGCCAGCAGCTTAGAGGCGGGAGCCTACAATGAGCAGTTCTTC
>TRBV18|NA|NA|TRBJ1-1
CASSPPGLGNTEAFF
TGTGCCAGCTCACCACCAGGGTTGGGGAACACTGAAGCTTTCTTT
>TRBV18|NA|TRBD1|TRBJ2-7
CASSLLQGQNYEQYF
TGTGCCAGCTCACTACTGCAGGGACAGAACTACGAGCAGTACTTC
>TRBV6-1|NA|TRBD1|TRBJ1-5
CASRGQGFSNQPQHF
TGTGCCAGCAGGGGACAGGGTTTTAGCAATCAGCCCCAGCATTTT
>TRBV9|few|NA|TRBJ2-1
CASSVDRVNEQFF
TGTGCCAGCAGCGTAGACAGGGTGAATGAGCAGTTCTTC
>TRBV28|NA|NA|TRBJ1-1
CASSLWGPNTEAFF
TGTGCCAGCAGTTTATGGGGACCGAACACTGAAGCTTTCTTT
>TRBV29-1|NA|NA|TRBJ1-1
CSVETDRPEAFF
TGCAGCGTTGAAACAGACAGACCTGAAGCTTTCTTT
>TRBV6-5|few|NA|TRBJ1-5
CASSPGVYSNQPQHF
TGTGCCAGCAGCCCTGGGGTATATAGCAATCAGCCCCAGCATTTT
>TRBV29-1|NA|TRBD2|TRBJ2-2
CSVEVAGANTGELFF
TGCAGCGTTGAGGTAGCGGGGGCTAACACCGGGGAGCTGTTTTTT
>TRBV11-2|NA|NA|TRBJ2-2
CASSLSGPNTGELFF
TGTGCCAGCAGCTTAAGCGGGCCGAACACCGGGGAGCTGTTTTTT
>TRBV7-6|NA|NA|TRBJ2-1
CASSLVSSYNEQFF
TGTGCCAGCAGCTTAGTGAGCTCCTACAATGAGCAGTTCTTC
>TRBV27|once|TRBD1|TRBJ2-1
CASNTRDRVVYNEQFF
TGTGCCAGCAACACCCGGGACAGGGTGGTCTACAATGAGCAGTTCTTC
>TRBV15|NA|NA|TRBJ2-2
CATSTGRAPTGELFF
TGTGCCACCAGTACAGGGAGGGCACCCACCGGGGAGCTGTTTTTT
>TRBV28|NA|NA|TRBJ2-1
CASSLVVLPYNEQFF
TGTGCCAGCAGTTTAGTAGTCCTCCCTTACAATGAGCAGTTCTTC
>TRBV5-4|NA|TRBD1|TRBJ2-7
CASSPMGDSKPTYEQYF
TGTGCCAGCAGCCCGATGGGGGACAGTAAGCCTACCTACGAGCAGTACTTC
>TRBV6-5|once|NA|TRBJ1-1
CASSYSSAAEAFF
TGTGCCAGCAGTTACTCGTCGGCAGCTGAAGCTTTCTTT
>TRBV27|NA|NA|TRBJ1-1
CASSFQGSEAFF
TGTGCCAGCAGTTTCCAGGGTTCTGAAGCTTTCTTT
>TRBV5-1|once|NA|TRBJ2-7
CASSLQGGYDEQYF
TGCGCCAGCAGCTTGCAAGGGGGGTACGACGAGCAGTACTTC
>TRBV19|NA|NA|TRBJ2-3
CASTPPEGGPDTQYF
TGTGCCAGTACCCCCCCGGAGGGGGGCCCAGATACGCAGTATTTT
>TRBV11-2|NA|TRBD1|TRBJ1-2
CASSWDRGEDGYTF
TGTGCCAGCAGCTGGGACAGGGGGGAAGATGGCTACACCTTC
>TRBV4-1|few|TRBD1|TRBJ1-2
CASSLVGTANYGYTF
TGCGCCAGCAGCCTAGTAGGGACAGCGAACTATGGCTACACCTTC
>TRBV27|once|NA|TRBJ2-1
CASSSALLYNEQFF
TGTGCCAGCAGTTCCGCTCTCCTCTACAATGAGCAGTTCTTC
>TRBV11-2|NA|NA|TRBJ2-7
CASSFSGEQYF
TGTGCCAGCAGCTTTTCTGGTGAGCAGTACTTC
>TRBV6-5|NA|NA|TRBJ1-1
CASSAGLTEAFF
TGTGCCAGCTCAGCGGGGCTTACTGAAGCTTTCTTT
>TRBV28|NA|TRBD2|TRBJ2-2
CASSLPRLAAGELFF
TGTGCCAGCAGTTTACCCCGACTAGCGGCCGGGGAGCTGTTTTTT
>TRBV27|NA|TRBD1|TRBJ1-2
CASSPWGGTGHGYTF
TGTGCCAGCAGTCCTTGGGGCGGGACAGGACACGGCTACACCTTC
>TRBV27|NA|TRBD2|TRBJ2-1
CASSLSRLAGLNEQFF
TGTGCCAGCAGTTTATCTCGTCTAGCGGGTCTGAATGAGCAGTTCTTC
>TRBV5-1|NA|NA|TRBJ2-3
CASSHDRVTDTQYF
TGCGCCAGCAGCCACGACAGAGTCACAGATACGCAGTATTTT
>TRBV18|medium-sized|NA|TRBJ2-7
CASSNTESYEQYF
TGTGCCAGCTCAAACACAGAGTCCTACGAGCAGTACTTC